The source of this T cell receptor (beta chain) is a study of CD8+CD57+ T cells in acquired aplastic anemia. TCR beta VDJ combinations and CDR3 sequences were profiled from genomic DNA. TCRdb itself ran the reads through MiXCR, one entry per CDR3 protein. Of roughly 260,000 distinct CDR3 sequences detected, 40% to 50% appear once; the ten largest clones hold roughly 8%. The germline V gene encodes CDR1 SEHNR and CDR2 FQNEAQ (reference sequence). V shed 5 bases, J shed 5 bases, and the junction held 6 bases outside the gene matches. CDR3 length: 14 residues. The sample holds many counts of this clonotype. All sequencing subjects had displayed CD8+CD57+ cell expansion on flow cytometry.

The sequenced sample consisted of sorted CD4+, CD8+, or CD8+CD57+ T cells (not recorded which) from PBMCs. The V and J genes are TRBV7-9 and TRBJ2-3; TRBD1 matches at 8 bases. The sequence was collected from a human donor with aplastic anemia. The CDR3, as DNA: TGTGCCAGCAGCCTGGACAGGGCAGAAGATACGCAGTATTTT. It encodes CASSLDRAEDTQYF.